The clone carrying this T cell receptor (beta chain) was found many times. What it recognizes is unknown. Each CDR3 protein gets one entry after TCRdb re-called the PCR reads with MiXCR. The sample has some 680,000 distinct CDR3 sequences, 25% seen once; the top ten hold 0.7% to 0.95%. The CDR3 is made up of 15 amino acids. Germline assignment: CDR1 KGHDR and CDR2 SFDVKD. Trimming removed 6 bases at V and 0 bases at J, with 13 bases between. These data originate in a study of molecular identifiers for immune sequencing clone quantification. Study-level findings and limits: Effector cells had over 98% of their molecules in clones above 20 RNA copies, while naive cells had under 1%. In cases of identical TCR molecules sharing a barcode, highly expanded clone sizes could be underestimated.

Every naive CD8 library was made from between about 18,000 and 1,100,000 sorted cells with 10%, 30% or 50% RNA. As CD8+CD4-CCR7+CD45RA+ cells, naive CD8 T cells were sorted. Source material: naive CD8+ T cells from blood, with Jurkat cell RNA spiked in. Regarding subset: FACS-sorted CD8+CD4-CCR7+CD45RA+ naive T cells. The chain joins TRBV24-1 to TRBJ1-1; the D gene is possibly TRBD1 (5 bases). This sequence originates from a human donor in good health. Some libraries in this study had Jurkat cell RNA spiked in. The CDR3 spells CATSSGTVMNTEAFF. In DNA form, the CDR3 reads TGTGCCACCAGTTCCGGGACGGTCATGAACACTGAAGCTTTCTTT.